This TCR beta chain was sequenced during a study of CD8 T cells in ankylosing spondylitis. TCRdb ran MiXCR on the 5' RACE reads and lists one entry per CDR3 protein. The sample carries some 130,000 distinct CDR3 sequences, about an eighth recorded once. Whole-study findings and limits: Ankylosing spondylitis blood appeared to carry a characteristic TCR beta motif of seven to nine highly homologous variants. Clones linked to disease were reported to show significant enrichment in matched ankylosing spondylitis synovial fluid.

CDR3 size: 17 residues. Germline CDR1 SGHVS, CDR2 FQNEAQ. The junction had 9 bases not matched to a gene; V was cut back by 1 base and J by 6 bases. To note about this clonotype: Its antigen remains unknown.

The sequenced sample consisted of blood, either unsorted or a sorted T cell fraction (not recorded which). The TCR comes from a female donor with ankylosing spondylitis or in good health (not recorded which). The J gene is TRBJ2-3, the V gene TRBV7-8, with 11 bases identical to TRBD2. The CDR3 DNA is TGTGCCAGCAGCTTAGTCTTTAGCGGGGGGGCATGGGATACGCAGTATTTT. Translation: CASSLVFSGGAWDTQYF.